This TCR beta chain was recorded in a study of blood T cell repertoires in COVID-19. Study in general: Samples of COVID-19 (acute and convalescent) were obtained from the United States, Italy and Spain.

Per the study methods: Amplifying reference gene primers gave estimates of nucleated cell counts. The table came from immunoSEQ multiplex PCR; TCRdb's copy has only in-frame clones and leaves some out. V, J and clone size derive from that table, while D and trimming were established from the DNA sequence. Seen here are 15,000 to 20,000 clones, 70% to 90% observed once, and the top ten hold around half. V was clipped by 6 bases and J by 2 bases, with 4 bases between them. The CDR3 totals 11 residues. The germline CDR1 and CDR2 sequences are SNHLY and FYNNEI. The sequencing input was peripheral blood. This chain connects TRBV2 to TRBJ2-5; D not resolved. This receptor was taken from a human donor in a cohort sampled during active COVID-19. The CDR3 loop is CASSQQETQYF. Here the CDR3 DNA reads TGTGCCAGCAGCCAACAAGAGACCCAGTACTTC.